This record looks at one TCR beta chain sequence and its context. There is no known antigen for this receptor. Qualities for individual bases were not recorded, and no much larger clone is one base off. This entry comes from a study of Ad26.COV2.S vaccination and SARS-CoV-2 variants (dated by TCRdb to the early 2020s). At the level of the whole study: Donors in the vaccine arm were drawn from COV1001, a multicentre, randomized, double-blind, placebo-controlled phase I-IIa trial testing Ad26.COV2.S in healthy adults. A total of approximately 32 samples were included in the TCR-sequenced set, comprising around 19 Ad26.COV2.S vaccine recipients, 5 placebo recipients and 8 SARS-CoV-2 convalescent individuals. Trial participants were randomized into five groups of five: low-dose or high-dose Ad26.COV2.S given once or twice, or placebo on both occasions. Blinding of investigators to trial group allocation was maintained during experiments and outcome assessment. Ad26.COV2.S was administered intramuscularly at 5 x 10^10 or 1 x 10^11 viral particles, either as a single shot or as two shots given 56 days apart. The specificity and breadth of SARS-CoV-2-reactive T cell receptors after Ad26.COV2.S vaccination were assessed by TCRbeta repertoire sequencing. The full study reports these points: Non-spike TCR breadth was comparable between vaccine and placebo recipients, consistent with the vaccine containing only spike. After vaccination, substantial breadth of spike-specific CD8+ and CD4+ T cell responses was reported. The authors noted that total T cell responses may have been underestimated by the TCR breadth and depth analyses. The study lacked the statistical power to compare responses across vaccine doses or regimens. Compared with placebo recipients, Ad26.COV2.S recipients showed higher spike-specific TCR breadth (P = 0.0014).

The germline V gene provides CDR1 SNHLY and CDR2 FYNNEI. Taken from cysteine to phenylalanine, the CDR3 has 13 residues. The kept DNA is CDR3 alone, 39 bases in frame from the first base. Trimming removed 7 bases from V and 4 bases from J, leaving 14 bases between the germline ends. TCRbeta CDR3 regions were sequenced with the immunoSEQ Assay. After extraction, genomic DNA underwent amplification by bias-controlled multiplex PCR, followed by high-throughput sequencing. From the authors' description of their analysis: To quantify the absolute abundance of every unique TCRbeta CDR3 region, sequences were collapsed and filtered. T cell fraction was estimated by normalizing TCRbeta template counts to usable DNA, with usable DNA measured through amplification of reference genes found in all nucleated cells. Repertoire TCRs were annotated as SARS-CoV-2-specific when V gene, CDR3 amino acid sequence and J gene were exactly matched to a known reactive TCR set. The reference SARS-CoV-2 TCR set was obtained from MIRA and was filtered for enrichment in COVID-19-positive ImmuneCODE repertoires, whereby public or cross-reactive TCRs were removed. Drawing on the MIRA antigens, annotated TCRs were analysed further at the level of specific ORF or position within ORF. Depth was the summed frequency of annotated unique rearrangements, while breadth was defined as annotated unique rearrangements over total unique productive rearrangements. Group comparisons of TCR breadth used two-sided Wilcoxon rank-sum tests. TCRdb limited this immuneACCESS table to in-frame rearrangements with V and J called. A share of clones is missing; checked studies link under half to unresolved V genes, and the rest is unexplained. V, J and clone size are those of that table, while D and trimming were read from the DNA. In this sample the table shows approximately 420,000 clones, more than 75% of which occur a single time. The biggest ten clones account for 3.5% to 4% of the sample.

The treatment or condition label, read with the paper, signifies: over 15 received Ad26.COV2.S at low or high dose, single or two shots; a few received placebo; per-sample allocation not given. Repertoires of vaccine and placebo recipients were sequenced from samples taken on day 63 after the first injection. Cohort 1b enrolled about two dozen adults aged 18-55 years at a single site in Boston, USA, between 29 July and 7 August 2020. As a vaccine, Ad26.COV2.S was a replication-incompetent adenovirus type 26 vector that expressed a prefusion-stabilized SARS-CoV-2 spike protein derived from the original Wuhan strain.

The chain is made from TRBV2 and TRBJ2-7, with no D gene named confidently. The specimen was peripheral blood, collected in a trial of Ad26.COV2.S vaccine versus placebo. This receptor was identified in a person between 18 and 65 years old who received the Ad26.COV2.S COVID-19 vaccine or a placebo. The CDR3 protein sequence reads: CASNPATQYEQYF. The sequenced DNA is TGTGCCAGCAATCCGGCGACCCAATACGAGCAGTACTTC.